One T cell receptor beta chain is described in this entry. This entry belongs to a study of blood T cell repertoires in COVID-19. Study-wide background: In each case, the material was cDNA or gDNA derived from T cells, B-cell-depleted T cells, or PBMCs.

CDR3 size: 12 residues. V was shortened by 4 bases and J by 5 bases, with 8 bases between the two germline ends. Germline V gene data show CDR1 as MNHEY and CDR2 as SVGEGT. Sequenced by immunoSEQ multiplex PCR; TCRdb stores in-frame clones only, minus some. The table lists around 300,000 clones, under 90% of them singletons. This clonotype originated in a woman between 50 and 59 years old who had recovered from COVID-19. The gene calls are TRBV6-2 or TRBV6-3 and TRBJ1-1; D uncertain. Sequenced input: peripheral blood. CDR3 bases: TGTGCCAGCAGTTCTAGAGGGACTGAAGCTTTCTTT. Its protein product is CASSSRGTEAFF.